The rows below give T cell receptor beta chains drawn from one sample of a study of CD4+ T cells in melanoma. Produced via immunoSEQ multiplex PCR; TCRdb's table is partial and in-frame only. The sample contains 20,000 or so clones, around four fifths of which appear only once. These receptors were obtained from a human donor with melanoma. Each CDR3 is given with its conserved first and last residue. Fields, in order: clone size, V gene, J gene, D gene, CDR3 protein, CDR3 DNA. A D gene is named only where the DNA matches it firmly. Not all rows give a size; the values are once, few, many and, for expanded clones, a class.

abundance: -
v_gene: TRBV2
j_gene: TRBJ1-2
d_gene: -
CDR3aa: CASVSQGGRHGYTF
CDR3nt: TGTGCCAGCGTTTCGCAGGGCGGGAGGCATGGCTACACCTTC

abundance: -
v_gene: TRBV5-1
j_gene: TRBJ1-2
d_gene: TRBD1
CDR3aa: CASSQGQGVEGYTF
CDR3nt: TGCGCCAGCAGCCAGGGACAGGGAGTAGAGGGCTACACCTTC

abundance: -
v_gene: TRBV7-9
j_gene: TRBJ2-5
d_gene: -
CDR3aa: CASIIGTSGAQYF
CDR3nt: TGTGCCAGCATCATTGGGACCTCTGGGGCCCAGTACTTC

abundance: once
v_gene: TRBV2
j_gene: TRBJ1-2
d_gene: TRBD1
CDR3aa: CASSDDRGNGLYGYTF
CDR3nt: TGTGCCAGCAGTGACGACAGGGGGAACGGTCTCTATGGCTACACCTTC

abundance: -
v_gene: TRBV6-5
j_gene: TRBJ1-2
d_gene: TRBD1
CDR3aa: CASRLTGAQGYTF
CDR3nt: TGTGCCAGCAGACTGACAGGGGCCCAAGGCTACACCTTC

abundance: -
v_gene: TRBV5-1
j_gene: TRBJ1-4
d_gene: -
CDR3aa: CASSLGQATNEKLFF
CDR3nt: TGCGCCAGCAGCTTGGGGCAGGCAACTAATGAAAAACTGTTTTTT

abundance: -
v_gene: TRBV5-1
j_gene: TRBJ2-6
d_gene: -
CDR3aa: CASSLGSGGFAGANVLTF
CDR3nt: TGCGCCAGCAGCTTGGGCAGTGGGGGATTCGCTGGGGCCAACGTCCTGACTTTC

abundance: -
v_gene: TRBV10-2
j_gene: TRBJ1-1
d_gene: TRBD1
CDR3aa: CASSVTGGTEAFF
CDR3nt: TGCGCCAGCAGTGTGACAGGGGGCACTGAAGCTTTCTTT

abundance: -
v_gene: TRBV27
j_gene: TRBJ2-1
d_gene: TRBD1
CDR3aa: CASSLSRGQGANEQFF
CDR3nt: TGTGCCAGCAGTTTATCGAGAGGACAGGGGGCGAATGAGCAGTTCTTC

abundance: -
v_gene: TRBV6-5
j_gene: TRBJ2-3
d_gene: -
CDR3aa: CASSYGVQNTQYF
CDR3nt: TGTGCCAGCAGTTACGGAGTTCAAAATACGCAGTATTTT

abundance: -
v_gene: TRBV4-1
j_gene: TRBJ2-5
d_gene: TRBD2
CDR3aa: CASSQTSGPETQYF
CDR3nt: TGCGCCAGCAGCCAGACTAGCGGGCCAGAGACCCAGTACTTC

abundance: -
v_gene: TRBV11-2
j_gene: TRBJ1-2
d_gene: -
CDR3aa: CASSSLAVRGYTF
CDR3nt: TGTGCCAGCAGCTCCTTAGCGGTTCGTGGCTACACCTTC

abundance: -
v_gene: TRBV4-1
j_gene: TRBJ1-4
d_gene: TRBD1
CDR3aa: CASSHPGTVNEKLFF
CDR3nt: TGCGCCAGCAGCCATCCCGGGACAGTTAATGAAAAACTGTTTTTT

abundance: -
v_gene: TRBV19
j_gene: TRBJ1-4
d_gene: -
CDR3aa: CASSNPGRSNEKLFF
CDR3nt: TGTGCCAGTAGCAATCCGGGACGGAGTAATGAAAAACTGTTTTTT

abundance: once
v_gene: TRBV4-2
j_gene: TRBJ1-1
d_gene: -
CDR3aa: CASSQDLGGNTEAFF
CDR3nt: TGTGCCAGCAGCCAAGATCTGGGCGGGAACACTGAGGCTTTCTTT

abundance: -
v_gene: TRBV5-6
j_gene: TRBJ2-3
d_gene: -
CDR3aa: CASTLLSLSTDTQYF
CDR3nt: TGTGCCAGCACCCTATTGTCCCTTTCCACAGATACGCAGTATTTT

abundance: few
v_gene: TRBV18
j_gene: TRBJ2-1
d_gene: -
CDR3aa: CASSPPVGSPIRGHSYNEQFF
CDR3nt: TGTGCCAGCTCACCACCGGTCGGTTCACCCATCAGGGGCCACTCCTACAATGAGCAGTTCTTC

abundance: -
v_gene: TRBV6-5
j_gene: TRBJ2-5
d_gene: -
CDR3aa: CASGQWETQYF
CDR3nt: TGTGCCAGCGGACAGTGGGAGACCCAGTACTTC

abundance: -
v_gene: TRBV11-2
j_gene: TRBJ1-2
d_gene: -
CDR3aa: CASSPEGYGYTF
CDR3nt: TGTGCCAGCAGCCCCGAGGGTTATGGCTACACCTTC

abundance: -
v_gene: TRBV2
j_gene: TRBJ2-5
d_gene: TRBD2
CDR3aa: CASSEWVSGGAYQETQYF
CDR3nt: TGTGCCAGCAGTGAATGGGTTAGCGGGGGGGCATACCAAGAGACCCAGTACTTC

abundance: -
v_gene: TRBV19
j_gene: TRBJ1-3
d_gene: TRBD1
CDR3aa: CASRNRGLTSSGNTIYF
CDR3nt: TGTGCCAGTAGGAACAGGGGGCTCACGAGCTCTGGAAACACCATATATTTT

abundance: -
v_gene: TRBV23-1
j_gene: TRBJ1-1
d_gene: TRBD1
CDR3aa: CASSQSPGGWWGGATFF
CDR3nt: TGCGCCAGCAGTCAATCGCCAGGGGGCTGGTGGGGGGGGGCGACTTTCTTT

abundance: -
v_gene: TRBV5-1
j_gene: TRBJ1-6
d_gene: -
CDR3aa: CASSSDSNSPLHF
CDR3nt: TGCGCCAGCAGCTCCGACAGTAATTCACCCCTCCACTTT

abundance: -
v_gene: TRBV18
j_gene: TRBJ2-3
d_gene: -
CDR3aa: CASSPVVSTDTQYF
CDR3nt: TGTGCCAGCTCACCAGTAGTTAGCACAGATACGCAGTATTTT

abundance: -
v_gene: TRBV4-1
j_gene: TRBJ1-2
d_gene: -
CDR3aa: CASSQEWGDVGYGYTF
CDR3nt: TGCGCCAGCAGCCAAGAGTGGGGGGATGTCGGCTATGGCTACACCTTC

abundance: -
v_gene: TRBV19
j_gene: TRBJ1-4
d_gene: -
CDR3aa: CASSMPLRLGEKLFF
CDR3nt: TGTGCCAGTAGTATGCCACTGAGGTTGGGAGAAAAACTGTTTTTT

abundance: -
v_gene: TRBV29-1
j_gene: TRBJ1-2
d_gene: -
CDR3aa: CSVYGEAGYTF
CDR3nt: TGCAGCGTTTACGGGGAGGCTGGCTACACCTTC

abundance: -
v_gene: TRBV30
j_gene: TRBJ1-2
d_gene: -
CDR3aa: CAWSVTGYEGYTF
CDR3nt: TGTGCCTGGAGTGTAACAGGCTATGAAGGCTACACCTTC

abundance: -
v_gene: TRBV5-1
j_gene: TRBJ1-1
d_gene: -
CDR3aa: CASSWTRNTEAFF
CDR3nt: TGCGCCAGCAGCTGGACTCGGAACACTGAAGCTTTCTTT

abundance: -
v_gene: TRBV30
j_gene: TRBJ1-6
d_gene: -
CDR3aa: CAWSEVRNSPLHF
CDR3nt: TGTGCCTGGAGCGAGGTGAGGAATTCACCCCTCCACTTT

abundance: -
v_gene: TRBV2
j_gene: TRBJ1-5
d_gene: -
CDR3aa: CASSEERSQNSNQPQHF
CDR3nt: TGTGCCAGCAGTGAAGAACGGAGTCAGAACAGCAATCAGCCCCAGCATTTT

abundance: -
v_gene: TRBV5-1
j_gene: TRBJ1-1
d_gene: -
CDR3aa: CASSQGVLGWDTEAFF
CDR3nt: TGCGCCAGCAGCCAAGGGGTTCTGGGCTGGGACACTGAAGCTTTCTTT

abundance: -
v_gene: TRBV7-9
j_gene: TRBJ1-1
d_gene: -
CDR3aa: CASSPKSGVTEAFF
CDR3nt: TGTGCCAGCAGCCCAAAGTCAGGGGTAACTGAAGCTTTCTTT

abundance: -
v_gene: TRBV4-1
j_gene: TRBJ1-1
d_gene: TRBD1
CDR3aa: CASTPGGAAMNTEAFF
CDR3nt: TGCGCCAGCACCCCAGGGGGGGCTGCAATGAACACTGAAGCTTTCTTT

abundance: once
v_gene: TRBV6-1
j_gene: TRBJ2-7
d_gene: TRBD1
CDR3aa: CASSDRGQGFTYEQYF
CDR3nt: TGTGCCAGCAGTGACCGCGGACAGGGGTTCACCTACGAGCAGTACTTC

abundance: -
v_gene: TRBV29-1
j_gene: TRBJ2-5
d_gene: TRBD1
CDR3aa: CSVEGRGLQETQYF
CDR3nt: TGCAGCGTTGAGGGCAGGGGGCTTCAAGAGACCCAGTACTTC

abundance: -
v_gene: TRBV19
j_gene: TRBJ1-2
d_gene: -
CDR3aa: CASSPGTPRGYTF
CDR3nt: TGTGCCAGTTCCCCCGGGACACCGAGGGGCTACACCTTC

abundance: -
v_gene: TRBV7-3
j_gene: TRBJ2-7
d_gene: TRBD1
CDR3aa: CASSLRQGPYEQYF
CDR3nt: TGTGCCAGCAGCTTAAGACAGGGCCCCTACGAGCAGTACTTC

abundance: once
v_gene: TRBV9
j_gene: TRBJ2-7
d_gene: -
CDR3aa: CASSVEGNYEQYF
CDR3nt: TGTGCCAGCAGCGTCGAGGGAAACTACGAGCAGTACTTC

abundance: -
v_gene: TRBV19
j_gene: TRBJ2-3
d_gene: -
CDR3aa: CASKQGPSTDTQYF
CDR3nt: TGTGCCAGTAAACAGGGTCCTAGCACAGATACGCAGTATTTT

abundance: -
v_gene: TRBV21-1
j_gene: TRBJ2-1
d_gene: -
CDR3aa: CASSKANKDRVFTEQFF
CDR3nt: TGTGCCAGCAGCAAAGCCAACAAAGACAGGGTTTTCACTGAGCAGTTCTTC

abundance: -
v_gene: TRBV5-6
j_gene: TRBJ1-1
d_gene: TRBD1
CDR3aa: CASSPGTGATEAFF
CDR3nt: TGTGCCAGCAGCCCCGGGACAGGGGCCACTGAAGCTTTCTTT

abundance: -
v_gene: TRBV5-1
j_gene: TRBJ1-1
d_gene: TRBD1
CDR3aa: CASSLEAGGPNTEAFF
CDR3nt: TGCGCCAGCAGCTTGGAGGCAGGGGGCCCGAACACTGAAGCTTTCTTT

abundance: -
v_gene: TRBV5-1
j_gene: TRBJ2-3
d_gene: TRBD2
CDR3aa: CASSTGLQQYF
CDR3nt: TGCGCCAGCAGCACGGGACTACAGCAGTATTTT

abundance: few
v_gene: TRBV5-1
j_gene: TRBJ1-1
d_gene: TRBD1
CDR3aa: CASSLEGANTEAFF
CDR3nt: TGCGCCAGCAGCTTGGAGGGGGCCAACACTGAAGCTTTCTTT

abundance: -
v_gene: TRBV19
j_gene: TRBJ1-3
d_gene: -
CDR3aa: CASSIQYNSGNTIYF
CDR3nt: TGTGCCAGTAGTATTCAGTATAACTCTGGAAACACCATATATTTT

abundance: -
v_gene: TRBV6-5
j_gene: TRBJ1-6
d_gene: -
CDR3aa: CASRTMTSPLHF
CDR3nt: TGTGCCAGCAGGACCATGACTTCACCCCTCCACTTT

abundance: -
v_gene: TRBV6-6
j_gene: TRBJ2-7
d_gene: TRBD2
CDR3aa: CASSYSKNGGVEQYF
CDR3nt: TGTGCCAGCAGTTACTCGAAAAACGGGGGGGTCGAGCAGTACTTC

abundance: -
v_gene: TRBV7-6
j_gene: TRBJ1-3
d_gene: -
CDR3aa: CASSLASGNTIYF
CDR3nt: TGTGCCAGCAGCTTAGCATCTGGAAACACCATATATTTT

abundance: once
v_gene: TRBV5-1
j_gene: TRBJ1-2
d_gene: -
CDR3aa: CASSRDTDNYGYTF
CDR3nt: TGCGCCAGCAGCCGGGACACCGATAACTATGGCTACACCTTC

abundance: -
v_gene: TRBV7-3
j_gene: TRBJ2-1
d_gene: -
CDR3aa: CASSLMVYNEQFF
CDR3nt: TGTGCCAGCAGCTTAATGGTCTACAATGAGCAGTTCTTC